One T cell receptor (beta chain) is described in this entry. Its antigen is unknown. It was with 60 Vbeta and 13 Jbeta primers that the PCR ran. The protocol was immunoSEQ multiplex PCR, while the TCRdb copy is restricted to in-frame clones and leaves out a portion. The table includes about 200,000 clones, over 65% detected once. The sample is drawn from a study of cytomegalovirus exposure and HLA in healthy donors. Study results and limitations: Researchers counted over 150 TCR beta chains as cytomegalovirus-associated.

This CDR3 has 17 residues. The trim removed 0 bases at V and 6 bases at J, leaving 5 bases unmatched. Looked up from germline, CDR1 is LGHNA and CDR2 is YSLEER. This TCR came from a middle-aged man in good health and CMV-seropositive. Source material: PBMCs. The V gene is TRBV4-3, the J gene TRBJ2-3; 14 nucleotides align to TRBD2. CDR3 residues: CASSQDRLAGGGDTQYF. CDR3 in DNA: TGCGCCAGCAGCCAAGATAGACTAGCGGGGGGGGGCGATACGCAGTATTTT.